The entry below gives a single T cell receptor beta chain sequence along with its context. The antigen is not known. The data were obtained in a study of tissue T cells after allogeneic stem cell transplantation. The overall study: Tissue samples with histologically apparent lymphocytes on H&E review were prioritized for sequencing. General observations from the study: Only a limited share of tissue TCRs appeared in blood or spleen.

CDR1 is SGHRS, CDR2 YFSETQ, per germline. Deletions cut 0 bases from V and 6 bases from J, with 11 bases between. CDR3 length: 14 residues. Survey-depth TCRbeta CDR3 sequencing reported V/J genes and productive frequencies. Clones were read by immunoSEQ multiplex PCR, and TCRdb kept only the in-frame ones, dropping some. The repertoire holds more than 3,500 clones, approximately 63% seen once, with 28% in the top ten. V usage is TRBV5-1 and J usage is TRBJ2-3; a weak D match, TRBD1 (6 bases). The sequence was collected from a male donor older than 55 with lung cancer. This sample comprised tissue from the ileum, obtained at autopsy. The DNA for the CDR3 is TGCGCCAGCAGCTTGGCAGGGGTGTCGGATACGCAGTATTTT. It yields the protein CASSLAGVSDTQYF.